This TCR beta chain was identified during a study of CD8+CD57+ T cells in acquired aplastic anemia. About the research overall: Mean yield of DNA from sorted CD4+ and CD8+ cells was roughly 3.4 ug.

Previously, flow cytometry had revealed CD8+CD57+ cell expansion in the patients chosen for sequencing. The patients all had a severe acquired aplastic anemia diagnosis. Whole-study findings and limits: There were over 25 CD8+ CDR3 sequences that occurred in both patients and controls. No significant difference in CD8+ Simpson's diversity was found between patients and controls.

On this clonotype: The antigen is unknown.

The use of genomic DNA as template underpinned the TCR beta VDJ and CDR3 profiling. TCRdb analysed the reads with MiXCR anew, one entry per CDR3 protein. The data contain 200,000 to 300,000 distinct CDR3 sequences, approximately 45% of them singletons. The CDR3 length is 14 residues. Germline V gene data show CDR1 as SGHVS and CDR2 as FNYEAQ. V was shortened by 5 bases and J by 1 base, with 11 bases between the two germline ends. V usage is TRBV7-6 and J usage is TRBJ1-1; D not certain. Sequences were obtained from sorted CD4+, CD8+, or CD8+CD57+ T cells (not recorded which) from PBMCs. The clonotype originates from a human donor with aplastic anemia. The CDR3 nucleotides are TGTGCCAGCAGCCAATTTCCGGAGAACACTGAAGCTTTCTTT. It is translated as CASSQFPENTEAFF.